Shown below are 11 T cell receptor beta chains from a single sample sequenced in a study of PD-1 blockade in classical Hodgkin lymphoma. Relapse was seen in all patients after autologous stem cell transplantation, and brentuximab vedotin exposure was variable. Sequencing used immunoSEQ multiplex PCR; TCRdb keeps in-frame clones, though not all of them. Among 50,000 to 85,000 clones listed, 70% to 80% were seen once. This specimen was peripheral blood mononuclear cells (PBMCs), taken before the second cycle of nivolumab. The receptor set was obtained from a human donor with classical Hodgkin lymphoma.

The rearrangement uses TRBV27 and TRBJ2-7; D might be TRBD2 (5 bases). With 0 bases removed from V and 2 bases from J, the gap between germline ends came to 8 bases. This CDR3 contains 14 residues. Per the germline V gene, CDR1 is MNHEY and CDR2 is SMNVEV (reference sequence). CDR3: CASSLSRVPYEQYF. CDR3 nucleotide sequence: TGTGCCAGCAGTTTATCGAGGGTACCCTACGAGCAGTACTTC.

This clone has just a few counts. This chain uses TRBV19 with TRBJ2-1, with D possibly matching TRBD2 (6 bases). Germline lookup yields CDR1 LNHDA and CDR2 SQIVND (reference sequence). Trimming cost V 11 bases and J 7 bases, with 12 bases left between them. The CDR3 has 11 amino acids. The CDR3 protein is CAGEVGNEQFF. The CDR3 DNA reads as TGTGCCGGGGAGGTTGGGAATGAGCAGTTCTTC.

The chain recombines TRBV4-2 with TRBJ2-1, with D hard to call. Deletions cut 0 bases from V and 4 bases from J, with 10 bases between. This CDR3 spans 15 amino acids. CDR1 LGHNA and CDR2 YNFKEQ come from the germline V gene. The CDR3 reads CASSQEVGEYNEQFF. The CDR3 nucleotides are TGTGCCAGCAGCCAAGAAGTCGGTGAGTACAATGAGCAGTTCTTC.

This rearrangement joins TRBV5-1 to TRBJ1-1; possible D gene TRBD1, 5 bases. This CDR3 spans 14 amino acids. The germline V and J ends were trimmed by 5 bases and 1 base, with 12 bases remaining between them. CDR1 and CDR2 (germline): SGHRS, YFSETQ. CDR3 DNA: TGCGCCAGCAGGTTTGACAGCCAGAACACTGAAGCTTTCTTT. This sequence encodes CASRFDSQNTEAFF.

The rearrangement links TRBV7-6 to TRBJ1-1; D remains unclear. Trimming cost V 4 bases and J 0 bases, with 6 bases left between them. The CDR3 consists of 13 residues. CDR1 and CDR2 (germline): SGHVS, FNYEAQ. The CDR3 nucleotides are TGTGCCAGCAGCTCCTTGATGAACACTGAAGCTTTCTTT. Encoded protein: CASSSLMNTEAFF.

This clone was seen more than once but under ten times. The V call is TRBV5-1, the J call TRBJ1-1, with a tentative D call TRBD1 (6 bases). The CDR3 has 15 amino acids. The V gene's germline CDR1 is SGHRS and CDR2 YFSETQ. Trimming stripped 3 bases from V and 2 bases from J, with 14 bases between. The CDR3 DNA is TGCGCCAGCAGCTCCTCCGGGACAACTAACACTGAAGCTTTCTTT. Its translation: CASSSSGTTNTEAFF.

The V call is TRBV9, the J call TRBJ1-5, with D tentatively TRBD1 (5 bases). The V gene's germline CDR1 is SGDLS and CDR2 YYNGEE. This CDR3 has 15 amino acids. Trimming took 3 bases from V and 3 from J, leaving 13 bases between them. The CDR3: CASSAQGRVNQPQHF. The CDR3 DNA follows: TGTGCCAGCAGCGCGCAGGGAAGAGTCAATCAGCCCCAGCATTTT.

In its sample, this clone was seen a few times. The rearrangement links TRBV2 to TRBJ1-1, with unresolved D. Trimming left V 7 bases short and J 2 bases short, with 14 bases between. CDR3 size: 14 residues. Per germline, CDR1 SNHLY and CDR2 FYNNEI. The CDR3 region has the DNA TGTGCCAGCATGGTCAGGCAATTAAACACTGAAGCTTTCTTT. Amino acids: CASMVRQLNTEAFF.

The genes are TRBV7-3 and TRBJ2-2; possibly TRBD2 for D (6 bases). Deletions cut 5 bases from V and 4 bases from J, with 17 bases between. The CDR3 length is 16 residues. Germline assignment: CDR1 SGHTA and CDR2 FQGTGA. The chain's CDR3 is CASSPGLPAGTGELFF. DNA of the CDR3: TGTGCCAGCAGCCCGGGACTGCCGGCGGGCACCGGGGAGCTGTTTTTT.

The chain carries TRBV18 and TRBJ2-7, with D perhaps TRBD2 (6 bases). CDR1 is KGHSH and CDR2 is LQKENI in the germline V gene. This CDR3 comprises 13 residues. The V end lost 5 bases, the J end lost 7 bases, and 15 bases lay between the germline ends. The CDR3 DNA reads as TGTGCCAGCTCAAGCGTCAGGGCGGGGGAGCAGTACTTC. Translation: CASSSVRAGEQYF. The whole variable domain, filled in from reference TRBV18 and TRBJ2-7, reads NAGVMQNPRHLVRRRGQEARLRCSPMKGHSHVYWYRQLPEEGLKFMVYLQKENIIDESGMPKERFSAEFPKEGPSILRIQQVVRGDSAAYFCASSSVRAGEQYFGPGTRLTVT.

The chain combines TRBV5-1 with TRBJ1-1; no firm D call. This CDR3 has 14 residues. V was trimmed by 3 bases and J by 10 bases, leaving 19 bases between them. Germline V gene lookup returns CDR1 SGHRS and CDR2 YFSETQ. The CDR3 here is CASSYQTSSSGAFF. In nucleotides, the CDR3 is TGCGCCAGCAGCTACCAAACATCGTCTAGTGGAGCTTTCTTT. The entire variable domain, with the rest obtained from reference TRBV5-1 and TRBJ1-1, is as follows: KAGVTQTPRYLIKTRGQQVTLSCSPISGHRSVSWYQQTPGQGLQFLFEYFSETQRNKGNFPGRFSGRQFSNSRSEMNVSTLELGDSALYLCASSYQTSSSGAFFGQGTRLTVV.